This entry lists 23 T cell receptor beta chains sequenced from one sample in a study of T cell repertoires in cytomegalovirus infection (dated by TCRdb to between 2018 and 2021). What this sample's treatment or condition label stands for: in vitro stimulation with specific CMV peptide epitopes to enrich CMV-specific T cells. For these receptors, no antigen is known. Sequencing instrument: Illumina HiSeq 1500. TCRdb applied fastp at Q25 and MiXCR to the public reads, then kept only in-frame beta chains. Each record represents a unique CDR3 protein, reported with the most common genes and DNA among its rows. In all, the sample holds a few hundred thousand distinct CDR3 sequences, and over 35% of those were seen once. Of the sample, around 50% falls within the top ten clones. The sample consisted of cultured PBMCs, taken from culture after CMV antigen stimulation. These receptors all stem from a human donor in good health (CMV status not recorded). Some clones in this sample may be carry-over from other donors' samples.

This clonotype occurred a few times. V usage is TRBV7-8 and J usage is TRBJ2-3, with TRBD2 as a possible D gene (6 bases). Trimming shortened V by 5 bases and J by 1 base, and 13 bases separated the two germline ends. Germline V gene sequence: CDR1 SGHVS, CDR2 FQNEAQ. The CDR3 loop spans 15 amino acids. This chain's CDR3 is CASSPYPGGTDTQYF. DNA of the CDR3: TGTGCCAGCAGCCCTTACCCGGGGGGCACAGATACGCAGTATTTT.

The rearrangement links TRBV7-2 to TRBJ1-6; D uncertain. Germline CDR1 and CDR2: SGHTA and FQGNSA. The germline V and J ends were trimmed by 5 bases and 9 bases, with 17 bases remaining between them. The CDR3 has 15 amino acids. This CDR3 reads CASSTTKVLTSPLHF. In DNA, the CDR3 is TGTGCCAGCAGCACTACAAAGGTCCTTACTTCACCCCTCCACTTT.

This clonotype showed up many times. The rearrangement links TRBV7-2 to TRBJ2-3; 9 nucleotides agree with TRBD2. With 2 bases clipped from V and 1 base from J, the junction kept 10 bases outside the gene matches. Germline CDR1 reads SGHTA; CDR2 reads FQGNSA. The CDR3 runs 18 residues. The CDR3 DNA follows: TGTGCCAGCAGCTTAAGGCGGAAGACTAGCGGAGGCACAGATACGCAGTATTTT. Protein product: CASSLRRKTSGGTDTQYF. The whole variable domain, filled in from reference TRBV7-2 and TRBJ2-3, reads GAGVSQSPSNKVTEKGKDVELRCDPISGHTALYWYRQSLGQGLEFLIYFQGNSAPDKSGLPSDRFSAERTGGSVSTLTIQRTQQEDSAVYLCASSLRRKTSGGTDTQYFGPGTRLTVL.

This chain links TRBV12-3 or TRBV12-4 with TRBJ2-4; D tentatively reads TRBD1 or TRBD2 (5 bases each). The CDR3 length is 15 residues. V dropped 6 bases and J dropped 3 bases, with 15 bases sitting between them. CDR3 loop: CASRSNRGDKNIQYF. The DNA of the CDR3 is TGTGCCAGCAGATCCAACCGAGGGGACAAAAACATTCAGTACTTC.

This clonotype was detected a few times. The chain carries TRBV7-9 and TRBJ2-2; 15 nucleotides align to TRBD2. The ends lost 5 bases at V and 0 bases at J; junction bases unmatched: 13. The CDR3 contains 21 residues. From germline, CDR1 is SEHNR and CDR2 FQNEAQ (reference sequence). The CDR3 DNA is TGTGCCAGCAGCCCCCGCCCCGGACTAGCGGGAGGGCCGTCGAACACCGGGGAGCTGTTTTTT. The encoded protein is CASSPRPGLAGGPSNTGELFF.

Notes on this clonotype: A much larger clone lies a single base off, so this may be a read error. This rearrangement joins TRBV4-2 to TRBJ2-1; 12 bases are shared with TRBD2. CDR3 length: 15 amino acids. Germline lookup yields CDR1 LGHNA and CDR2 YNFKEQ. V shed 1 base, J shed 5 bases, and the junction held 0 bases outside the gene matches. CDR3 residues: CASSQGTSGNNEQFF. CDR3 coding DNA: TGTGCCAGCAGCCAAGGGACTAGCGGGAACAATGAGCAGTTCTTC.

This clonotype has a handful of counts. CDR3 coding DNA: TGTGCCAGCAGCTTATATGCCAGAGCCTACGAGCAGTACTTC. It specifies CASSLYARAYEQYF. This chain joins TRBV11-3 and TRBJ2-7, with D unresolved. This CDR3 has 14 residues. Per germline, CDR1 SGHNT and CDR2 YENEEA. V was cut by 2 bases and J by 2 bases, with 10 bases left in between.

This chain joins TRBV5-6 and TRBJ1-6; 9 bases line up with TRBD1. The junction had 7 bases not matched to a gene; V was cut back by 2 bases and J by 7 bases. The CDR3 extends over 16 amino acids. CDR1 SGHDT and CDR2 YYEEEE come from the germline V gene. CDR3 loop: CASSLPGTGTNSPLHF. In DNA form, the CDR3 reads TGTGCCAGCAGCTTACCCGGGACAGGGACAAATTCACCCCTCCACTTT. The full variable domain, rest sourced from reference TRBV5-6 and TRBJ1-6, is DAGVTQSPTHLIKTRGQQVTLRCSPKSGHDTVSWYQQALGQGPQFIFQYYEEEERQRGNFPDRFSGHQFPNYSSELNVNALLLGDSALYLCASSLPGTGTNSPLHFGNGTRLTVT.

The J gene is TRBJ2-3, the V gene TRBV10-3; 10 bases map to TRBD2. The CDR3 is made up of 15 amino acids. Germline V gene lookup returns CDR1 ENHRY and CDR2 SYGVKD. The ends lost 7 bases at V and 2 bases at J; junction bases unmatched: 6. The CDR3 DNA reads TGTGCCATCAAGGATCTAGCGGGGGACACAGATACGCAGTATTTT. Translated, it gives CAIKDLAGDTDTQYF.

There are a few counts of this clonotype. The chain recombines TRBV7-9 with TRBJ2-7; D is unresolved. The germline V gene encodes CDR1 SEHNR and CDR2 FQNEAQ (reference sequence). V shed 3 bases and J shed 4 bases, with 16 bases lying between them. This CDR3 is built from 15 residues. CDR3 loop: CASSFLADTDYEQYF. CDR3 coding DNA: TGTGCCAGCAGCTTCCTGGCCGATACTGATTACGAGCAGTACTTC.

The rearrangement links TRBV6-2 or TRBV6-3 to TRBJ1-1; D is perhaps TRBD1 (5 bases). This CDR3 has 14 residues. Germline CDR1 reads MNHEY; CDR2 reads SVGEGT. Trimming stripped 7 bases from V and 1 base from J, with 13 bases between. The CDR3 DNA is TGTGCCAGCACTATAAACGACAGGAACACTGAAGCTTTCTTT. It encodes CASTINDRNTEAFF.

This clonotype was seen only a few times. V gene TRBV7-2 combines with J gene TRBJ2-7; 9 bases align to TRBD1. Germline assignment: CDR1 SGHTA and CDR2 FQGNSA. Germline trimming cut 2 bases from V and 2 bases from J; bases unmatched to any gene: 4. The CDR3 has 15 amino acids. The CDR3 bases are TGTGCCAGCAGCTTACGGGACAGGGCCCCCTACGAGCAGTACTTC. Amino acid sequence: CASSLRDRAPYEQYF.

This clonotype was seen a handful of times. The chain has TRBV7-2 and TRBJ2-1, with TRBD2 matching over 12 bases. There are 18 residues in the CDR3. The J segment lost 1 base and the V segment lost 5 bases, leaving 9 bases of the junction unmatched. Germline-derived CDR1 and CDR2 are SGHTA and FQGNSA. CDR3 bases: TGTGCCAGCAGCGCCCCGACTAGCGGGAGTTATTCCTACAATGAGCAGTTCTTC. It codes for CASSAPTSGSYSYNEQFF. The full variable domain, its missing parts supplied by reference TRBV7-2 and TRBJ2-1, is GAGVSQSPSNKVTEKGKDVELRCDPISGHTALYWYRQSLGQGLEFLIYFQGNSAPDKSGLPSDRFSAERTGGSVSTLTIQRTQQEDSAVYLCASSAPTSGSYSYNEQFFGPGTRLTVL.

The chain uses TRBV5-1 and TRBJ2-2, with D possibly being TRBD2 (6 bases). Germline V gene data show CDR1 as SGHRS and CDR2 as YFSETQ. V lost 0 bases and J 4 bases, leaving 13 bases between the germline ends. CDR3 length: 16 residues. The CDR3 reads CASSLASGLLTGELFF. CDR3 in DNA: TGCGCCAGCAGCTTGGCCTCGGGACTCCTCACCGGGGAGCTGTTTTTT.

This clonotype appeared many times. The chain combines TRBV7-8 with TRBJ2-1, with 8 bases aligning to TRBD1. The length of the CDR3 is 15 residues. Losses at the gene ends were 5 bases for V and 8 bases for J; bases not matched to a gene: 11. The germline CDR1 and CDR2 sequences are SGHVS and FQNEAQ. Written as DNA, the CDR3 is TGTGCCAGCAGCAAACTCCGGACAGGGTACGATGAGCAGTTCTTC. This gives the protein CASSKLRTGYDEQFF.

The chain couples TRBV27 to TRBJ2-7; no clear D gene. Germline V lookup: CDR1 MNHEY, CDR2 SMNVEV (reference sequence). Between the trimmed V and J ends, which lost 9 bases and 2 bases, there was a span of 17 bases. The CDR3 is 14 residues long. The CDR3 nucleotides are TGTGCCAGTCCAGATGAGGTTTGGCCCTACGAGCAGTACTTC. Translating gives CASPDEVWPYEQYF.

The chain couples TRBV6-1 to TRBJ2-7; 11 bases map to TRBD2. Trimming cost V 6 bases and J 2 bases; bases outside gene matches: 3. The CDR3 totals 14 residues. The germline gives CDR1 MNHNS, CDR2 SASEGT. CDR3 sequence reads: CASRTSGKAYEQYF. The CDR3 DNA reads TGTGCCAGCAGGACTAGCGGGAAAGCCTACGAGCAGTACTTC.

This chain connects TRBV7-8 to TRBJ1-3; D unclear. Germline-derived CDR1 and CDR2 are SGHVS and FQNEAQ. This CDR3 is built from 15 residues. V was cut by 5 bases and J by 0 bases, with 11 bases left in between. The CDR3 DNA follows: TGTGCCAGCAGCCGTGCCTCACGCTCTGGAAACACCATATATTTT. This sequence encodes CASSRASRSGNTIYF.

This clonotype turned up a few times. V gene TRBV6-2 or TRBV6-3 combines with J gene TRBJ2-1, with 11 positions matching TRBD2. V dropped 0 bases and J dropped 7; count of bases not matched to a gene: 2. The CDR3 totals 15 residues. The germline V gene encodes CDR1 MNHEY and CDR2 SVGEGT. The DNA of the CDR3 is TGTGCCAGCAGTTACTCGGGGACTAGCGGAAATGAGCAGTTCTTC. Translated, it gives CASSYSGTSGNEQFF.

CDR3 in amino acids: CASSPGGFGELFF. CDR3 coding DNA: TGTGCCAGCAGCCCGGGGGGTTTCGGGGAGCTGTTTTTT. V usage is TRBV7-6 and J usage is TRBJ2-2, with 7 bases identical to TRBD2. The CDR3 is made up of 13 amino acids. Germline V CDR1 and CDR2: SGHVS, FNYEAQ. V lost 5 bases to trimming and J lost 7 bases; unmatched junction nucleotides: 4.

The V gene is TRBV6-6, the J gene TRBJ1-2, with a tentative D call TRBD1 (6 bases). Trimming left V 3 bases short and J 8 bases short, with 13 bases between. The CDR3 consists of 13 residues. Per germline, CDR1 MNHNY and CDR2 SVGAGI (reference sequence). The CDR3 coding sequence is TGTGCCAGCAGTTATGGGACAAGGGGCGGCTACACCTTC. This encodes CASSYGTRGGYTF.

V and J are TRBV7-2 and TRBJ1-5, with 7 bases fitting TRBD1. Germline-derived CDR1 and CDR2 are SGHTA and FQGNSA. V lost 0 bases and J lost 8; bases outside the gene matches: 10. The CDR3 extends over 16 amino acids. CDR3 loop: CASSLAGQQGLKPQHF. DNA for the CDR3: TGTGCCAGCAGCTTAGCGGGTCAACAGGGGCTGAAGCCCCAGCATTTT.

The chain has TRBV10-3 and TRBJ2-5; TRBD2 matches 10 bases. Germline CDR1 and CDR2: ENHRY and SYGVKD. This CDR3 region has 15 residues. V shed 4 bases and J 7 bases; nucleotides not matched to a gene: 9. CDR3 sequence: CAISAERGGSGTQYF. The CDR3 nucleotides read TGTGCCATCAGTGCTGAGCGGGGGGGCTCAGGGACCCAGTACTTC.